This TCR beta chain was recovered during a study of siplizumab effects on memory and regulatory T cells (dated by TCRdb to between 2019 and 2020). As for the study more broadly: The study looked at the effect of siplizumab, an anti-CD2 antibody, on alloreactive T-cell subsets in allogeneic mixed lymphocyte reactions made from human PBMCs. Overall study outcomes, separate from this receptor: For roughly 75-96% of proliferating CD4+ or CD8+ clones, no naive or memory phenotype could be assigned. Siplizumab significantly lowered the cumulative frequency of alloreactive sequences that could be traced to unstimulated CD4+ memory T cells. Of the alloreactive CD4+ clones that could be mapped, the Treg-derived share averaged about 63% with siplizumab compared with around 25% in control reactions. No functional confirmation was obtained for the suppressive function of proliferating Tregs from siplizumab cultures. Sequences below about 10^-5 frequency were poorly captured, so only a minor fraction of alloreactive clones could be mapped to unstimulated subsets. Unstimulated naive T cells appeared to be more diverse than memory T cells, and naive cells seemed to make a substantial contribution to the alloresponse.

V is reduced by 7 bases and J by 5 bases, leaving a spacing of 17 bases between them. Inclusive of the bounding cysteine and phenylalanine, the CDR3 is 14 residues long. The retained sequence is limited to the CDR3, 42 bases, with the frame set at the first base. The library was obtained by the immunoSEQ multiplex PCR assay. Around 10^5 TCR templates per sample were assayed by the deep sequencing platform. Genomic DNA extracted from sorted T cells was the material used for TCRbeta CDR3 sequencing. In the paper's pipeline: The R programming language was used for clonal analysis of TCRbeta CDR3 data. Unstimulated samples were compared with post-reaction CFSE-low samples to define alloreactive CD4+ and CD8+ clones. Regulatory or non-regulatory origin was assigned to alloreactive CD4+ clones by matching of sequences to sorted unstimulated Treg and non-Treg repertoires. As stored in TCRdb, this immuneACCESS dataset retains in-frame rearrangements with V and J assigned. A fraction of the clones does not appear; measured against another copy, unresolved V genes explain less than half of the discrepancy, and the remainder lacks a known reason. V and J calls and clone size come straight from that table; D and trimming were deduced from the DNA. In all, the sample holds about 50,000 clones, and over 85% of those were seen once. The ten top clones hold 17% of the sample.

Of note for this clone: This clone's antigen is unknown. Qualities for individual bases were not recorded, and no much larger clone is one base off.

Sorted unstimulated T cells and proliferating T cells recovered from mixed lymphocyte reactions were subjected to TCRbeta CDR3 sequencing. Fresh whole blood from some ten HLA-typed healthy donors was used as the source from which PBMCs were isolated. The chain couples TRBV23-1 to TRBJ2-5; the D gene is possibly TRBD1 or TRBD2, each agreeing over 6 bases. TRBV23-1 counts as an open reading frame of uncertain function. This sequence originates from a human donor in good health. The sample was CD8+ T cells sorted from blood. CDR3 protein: CASNYWGAKETQYF. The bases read TGCGCCAGCAACTACTGGGGGGCGAAGGAGACCCAGTACTTC.